The 10 T cell receptor beta chains reported below all come from one sample, sequenced in a study of shared clonotypes between healthy human individuals. The protocol was immunoSEQ multiplex PCR, while the TCRdb copy is restricted to in-frame clones and leaves out a portion. The table has 950,000 to 1,300,000 clones, 70% to 80% seen once. Input material: memory CD4+ T cells sorted from blood. Subset defined: CD45RA-negative fraction. The receptors originated from a man aged 18-30 years in good health.

The chain links TRBV5-4 to TRBJ1-1, with 9 bases that match TRBD1. The germline CDR1 and CDR2 sequences are SGHNT and YYREEE (reference sequence). J gave up 3 bases and V 0 bases, and 6 bases lay outside the gene matches. The CDR3 loop spans 16 amino acids. The CDR3 coding sequence is TGTGCCAGCAGCTTGGGGACAGGGGTTGAGGACACTGAAGCTTTCTTT. As protein: CASSLGTGVEDTEAFF. The full variable domain, in which reference TRBV5-4 and TRBJ1-1 provide the parts outside the CDR3, is ETGVTQSPTHLIKTRGQQVTLRCSSQSGHNTVSWYQQALGQGPQFIFQYYREEENGRGNFPPRFSGLQFPNYSSELNVNALELDDSALYLCASSLGTGVEDTEAFFGQGTRLTVV.

The chain is built from TRBV7-2 and TRBJ2-5; no definite D call. CDR1 and CDR2 (germline): SGHTA, FQGNSA. There are 15 residues in the CDR3. Trimming stripped 0 bases from V and 5 bases from J, with 13 bases between. The CDR3 spells CASSLALKGLETQYF. The CDR3 DNA sequence: TGTGCCAGCAGCTTAGCGCTTAAGGGCCTGGAGACCCAGTACTTC.

J is TRBJ2-1 and V is TRBV7-2; 10 positions match TRBD2. Germline CDR1 reads SGHTA; CDR2 reads FQGNSA. V was pared by 1 base and J by 14 bases, with 14 bases of the junction left unmatched. This CDR3 has 16 amino acids. CDR3 nucleotides: TGTGCCAGCAGCTTAGATTTCTGGAGTAGCGGGGGGAGGAAGTTCTTC. The encoded protein is CASSLDFWSSGGRKFF.

Comment on this clone: The same CDR3 is also encoded by other DNA sequences in this sample. The chain carries TRBV6-1 and TRBJ2-7, with D perhaps TRBD1 or TRBD2 (5 bases each). Germline CDR1 reads MNHNS; CDR2 reads SASEGT. CDR3 size: 13 residues. The ends were cut back, 2 bases at V and 4 bases at J, with 9 bases in the middle. The CDR3 sequence: CASSERGPYEQYF. CDR3 nucleotide sequence: TGTGCCAGCAGTGAAAGGGGACCTTACGAGCAGTACTTC.

This clone turned up a few times. The rearrangement uses TRBV30 and TRBJ1-1; no reliable D call. Germline loops: CDR1 GTSNPN, CDR2 SVGIG (reference sequence). The CDR3 has 11 amino acids. V gave up 5 bases and J gave up 2 bases, with 6 bases separating them. The CDR3 sequence is CAWWRNTEAFF. In DNA form, the CDR3 reads TGTGCCTGGTGGAGAAACACTGAAGCTTTCTTT.

The chain carries TRBV10-3 and TRBJ1-2; the match to TRBD1 covers 7 bases. CDR3 size: 12 residues. Germline CDR1 ENHRY, CDR2 SYGVKD. The trim removed 5 bases at V and 6 bases at J, leaving 3 bases unmatched. The CDR3 reads CAISRQGHGYTF. The CDR3 DNA sequence: TGTGCCATCAGTAGACAGGGACATGGCTACACCTTC.

This clone was counted a few times. The chain's CDR3 is CASSSTGGGYEQYF. The DNA of the CDR3 is TGTGCCAGCAGTTCTACAGGGGGCGGGTACGAGCAGTACTTC. The chain carries TRBV6-5 and TRBJ2-7; 9 bases are a match to TRBD1. V trimming: 4 bases; J trimming: 4 bases; junction bases outside the gene matches: 5. The germline V gene encodes CDR1 MNHEY and CDR2 SVGAGI. CDR3 length: 14 residues.

The V and J genes are TRBV6-1 and TRBJ2-7, with D perhaps TRBD2 (6 bases). The CDR3 has 11 amino acids. The germline CDR1 and CDR2 sequences are MNHNS and SASEGT. The V and J ends lost 11 bases and 5 bases respectively, with 13 bases between them. CDR3 nucleotide sequence: TGTGCCGCAGGGAGGCTTGACGAGCAGTACTTC. Amino acids: CAAGRLDEQYF.

The V and J genes are TRBV6-5 and TRBJ1-1; 7 bases align to TRBD1. Germline CDR1 MNHEY, CDR2 SVGAGI. The V segment lost 4 bases and the J segment 4 bases; nucleotides outside the gene matches: 9. The CDR3 totals 15 residues. The CDR3: CASSSKRQGGTEAFF. DNA of the CDR3: TGTGCCAGCAGTTCGAAAAGGCAGGGGGGCACTGAAGCTTTCTTT.

CDR3 sequence reads: CASSGLGVRETQYF. In DNA form, the CDR3 reads TGTGCCAGCAGTGGGTTGGGGGTCCGGGAGACCCAGTACTTC. J is TRBJ2-5 and V is TRBV2; D possibly matches TRBD1 or TRBD2 (5 bases each). The germline CDR1 and CDR2 sequences are SNHLY and FYNNEI. V dropped 4 bases and J dropped 5 bases, with 14 bases sitting between them. The length of the CDR3 is 14 residues.